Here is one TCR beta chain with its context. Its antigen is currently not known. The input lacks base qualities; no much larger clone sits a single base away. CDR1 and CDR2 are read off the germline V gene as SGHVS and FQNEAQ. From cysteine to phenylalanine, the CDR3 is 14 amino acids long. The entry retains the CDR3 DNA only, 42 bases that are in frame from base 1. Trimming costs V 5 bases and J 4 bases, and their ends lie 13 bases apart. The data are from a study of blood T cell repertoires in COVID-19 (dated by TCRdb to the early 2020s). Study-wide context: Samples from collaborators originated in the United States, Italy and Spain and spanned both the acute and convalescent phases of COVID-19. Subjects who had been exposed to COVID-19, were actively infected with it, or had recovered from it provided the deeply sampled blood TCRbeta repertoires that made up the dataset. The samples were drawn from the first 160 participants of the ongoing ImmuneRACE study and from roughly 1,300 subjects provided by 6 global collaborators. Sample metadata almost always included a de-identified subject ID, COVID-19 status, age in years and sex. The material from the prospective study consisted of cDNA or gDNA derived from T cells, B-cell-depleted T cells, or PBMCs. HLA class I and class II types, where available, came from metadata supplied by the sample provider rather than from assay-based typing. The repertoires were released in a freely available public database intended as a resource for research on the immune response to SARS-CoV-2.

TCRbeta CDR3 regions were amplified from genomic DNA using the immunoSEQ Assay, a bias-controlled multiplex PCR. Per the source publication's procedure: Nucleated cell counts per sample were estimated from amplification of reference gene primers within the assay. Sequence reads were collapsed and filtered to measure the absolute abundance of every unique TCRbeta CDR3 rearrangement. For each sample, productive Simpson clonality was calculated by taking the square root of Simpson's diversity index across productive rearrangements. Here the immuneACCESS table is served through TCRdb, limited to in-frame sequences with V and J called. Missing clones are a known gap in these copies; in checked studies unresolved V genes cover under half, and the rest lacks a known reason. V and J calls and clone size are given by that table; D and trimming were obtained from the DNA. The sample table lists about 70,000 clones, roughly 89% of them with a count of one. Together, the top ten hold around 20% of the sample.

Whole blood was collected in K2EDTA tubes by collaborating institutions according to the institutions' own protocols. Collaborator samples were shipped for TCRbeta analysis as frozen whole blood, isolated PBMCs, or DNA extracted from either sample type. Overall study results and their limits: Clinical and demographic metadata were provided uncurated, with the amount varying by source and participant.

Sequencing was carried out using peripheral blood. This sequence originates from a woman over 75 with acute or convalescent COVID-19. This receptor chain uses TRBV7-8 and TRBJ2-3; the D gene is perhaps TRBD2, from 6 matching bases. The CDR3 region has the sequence CASSPPWGADTQYF. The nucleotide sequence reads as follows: TGTGCCAGCAGCCCGCCGTGGGGGGCAGATACGCAGTATTTT.